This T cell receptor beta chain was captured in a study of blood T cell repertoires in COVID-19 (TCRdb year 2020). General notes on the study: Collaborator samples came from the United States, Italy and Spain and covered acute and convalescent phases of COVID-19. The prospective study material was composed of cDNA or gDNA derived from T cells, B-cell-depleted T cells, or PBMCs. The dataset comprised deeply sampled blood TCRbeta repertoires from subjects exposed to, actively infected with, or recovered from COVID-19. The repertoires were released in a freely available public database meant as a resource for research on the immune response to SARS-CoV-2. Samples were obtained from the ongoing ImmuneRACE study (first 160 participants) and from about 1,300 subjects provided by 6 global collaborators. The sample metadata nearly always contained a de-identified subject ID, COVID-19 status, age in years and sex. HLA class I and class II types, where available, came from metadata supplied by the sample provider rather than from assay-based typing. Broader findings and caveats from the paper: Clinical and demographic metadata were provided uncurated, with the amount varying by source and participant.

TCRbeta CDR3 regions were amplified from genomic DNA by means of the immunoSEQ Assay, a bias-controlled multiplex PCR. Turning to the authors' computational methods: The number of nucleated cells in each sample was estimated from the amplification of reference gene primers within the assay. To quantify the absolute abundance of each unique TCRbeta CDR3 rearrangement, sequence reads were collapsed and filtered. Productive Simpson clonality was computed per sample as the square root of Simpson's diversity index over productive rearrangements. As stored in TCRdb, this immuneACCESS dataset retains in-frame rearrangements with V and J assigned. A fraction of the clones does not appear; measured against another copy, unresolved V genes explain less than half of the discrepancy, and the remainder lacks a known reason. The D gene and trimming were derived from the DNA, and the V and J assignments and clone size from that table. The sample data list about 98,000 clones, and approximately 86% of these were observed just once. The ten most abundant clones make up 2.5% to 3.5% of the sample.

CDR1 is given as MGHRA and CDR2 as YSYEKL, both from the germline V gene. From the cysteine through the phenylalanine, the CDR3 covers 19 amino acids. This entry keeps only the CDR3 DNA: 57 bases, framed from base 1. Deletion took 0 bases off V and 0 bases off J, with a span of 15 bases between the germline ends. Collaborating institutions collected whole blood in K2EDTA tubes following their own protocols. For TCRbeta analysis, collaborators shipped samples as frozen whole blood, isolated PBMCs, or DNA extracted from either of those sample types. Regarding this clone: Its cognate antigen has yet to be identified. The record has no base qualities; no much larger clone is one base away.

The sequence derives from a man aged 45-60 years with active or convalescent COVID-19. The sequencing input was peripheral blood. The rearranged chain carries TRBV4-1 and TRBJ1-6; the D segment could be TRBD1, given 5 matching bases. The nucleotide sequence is TGCGCCAGCAGCCAAGATTATGAGGGGAGGAGCTCCTATAATTCACCCCTCCACTTT. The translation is CASSQDYEGRSSYNSPLHF.